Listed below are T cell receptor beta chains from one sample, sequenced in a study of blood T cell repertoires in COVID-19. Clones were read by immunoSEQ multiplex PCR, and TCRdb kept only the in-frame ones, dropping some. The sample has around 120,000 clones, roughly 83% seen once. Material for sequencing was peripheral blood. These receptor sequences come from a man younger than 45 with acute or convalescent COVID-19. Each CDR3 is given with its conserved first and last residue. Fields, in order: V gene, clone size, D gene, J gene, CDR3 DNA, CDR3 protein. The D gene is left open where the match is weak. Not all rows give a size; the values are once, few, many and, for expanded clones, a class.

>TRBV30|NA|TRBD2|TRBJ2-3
TGTGCCTGGGTACTAGCGGGAGGCACAGATACGCAGTATTTT
CAWVLAGGTDTQYF
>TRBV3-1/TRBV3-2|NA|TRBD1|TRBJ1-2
TGTGCCAGCAGCCACGTCAGGGGGCAGGACTATGGCTACACCTTC
CASSHVRGQDYGYTF
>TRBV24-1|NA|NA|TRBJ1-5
TGTGCCACCAGTGATTTCGTAGCACGGTTTCGCAATCAGCCCCAGCATTTT
CATSDFVARFRNQPQHF
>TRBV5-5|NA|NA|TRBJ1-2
TGTGCCAGCAGCTTGGCGGGGGTCTTCAGCAACTATGGCTACACCTTC
CASSLAGVFSNYGYTF
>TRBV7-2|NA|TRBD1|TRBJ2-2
TGTGCCAGCAGCTCCGGGACAGGGGCGATATTGGACACCGGGGAGCTGTTTTTT
CASSSGTGAILDTGELFF
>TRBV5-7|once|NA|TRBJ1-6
TGTGCCAGCAGCCCCTCGACAGACTATAATTCACCCCTCCACTTT
CASSPSTDYNSPLHF
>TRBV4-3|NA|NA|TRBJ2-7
TGCGCCAGCAGCCCGGGACTTACCTACGAGCAGTACTTC
CASSPGLTYEQYF
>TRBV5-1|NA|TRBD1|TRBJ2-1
TGCGCCAGCAGCTTCGGACAGGGGTACAATGAGCAGTTCTTC
CASSFGQGYNEQFF
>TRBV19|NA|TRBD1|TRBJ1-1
TGTGCCAGTAGAAGACAGGGGAGGAACACTGAAGCTTTCTTT
CASRRQGRNTEAFF
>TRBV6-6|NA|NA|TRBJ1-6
TGTCCCAGGGGCAGAGTGGGGAGCTCCTATAATTCACCCCTCCACTTT
CPRGRVGSSYNSPLHF
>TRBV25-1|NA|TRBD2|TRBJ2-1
TGTGCCAGCAGAACGGGACTAGCTGGTGAGCAGTTCTTC
CASRTGLAGEQFF
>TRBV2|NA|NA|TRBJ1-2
TGTGCCAGCAGTGAACAGGGAAATGGCTACACCTTC
CASSEQGNGYTF
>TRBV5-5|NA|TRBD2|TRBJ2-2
TGTGCCAGCAGGGTAACCGGGAGGGCCGGGGAGCTGTTTTTT
CASRVTGRAGELFF
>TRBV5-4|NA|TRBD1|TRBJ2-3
TGTGCCAGCAGCTTCGGACAGGGGGCAGATACGCAGTATTTT
CASSFGQGADTQYF
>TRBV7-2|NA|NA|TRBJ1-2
TGTGCCAGCAGCCCAGATGGAGGTGGTTGGGGAGTAAGAGGAGGCTACACCTTC
CASSPDGGGWGVRGGYTF
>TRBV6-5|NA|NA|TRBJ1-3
TGTGCCAGCAGTTACTCCCAGGGCTTCGGAAACACCATATATTTT
CASSYSQGFGNTIYF
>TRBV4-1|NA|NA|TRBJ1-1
TGCGCCAGCAGCGAGCCGGCTGGGCTGAACACTGAAGCTTTCTTT
CASSEPAGLNTEAFF
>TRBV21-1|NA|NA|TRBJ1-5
TGTGCCAGCAGCAGAGGACAGGGGTGCGGCAATCAGCCCCAGCATTTT
CASSRGQGCGNQPQHF
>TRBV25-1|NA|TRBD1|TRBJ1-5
TGTGCCAGCACTCACGGGACAGGGAAGGATCAGCCCCAGCATTTT
CASTHGTGKDQPQHF
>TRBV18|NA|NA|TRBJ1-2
TGTGCCAGCTCACCAGGGGAGTTTGGGGTCGTTTCTAACTATGGCTACACCTTC
CASSPGEFGVVSNYGYTF